Listed below are T cell receptor beta chains from one sample, sequenced in a study of T cell repertoires in cytomegalovirus infection. MiXCR, run by TCRdb on the reads, gives a single entry per CDR3 protein. Of approximately 83,000 distinct CDR3 sequences in the sample, roughly a quarter were seen once. Their antigen targets remain unknown. This specimen was CD8+ T cells from cultured PBMCs, taken from culture after CMV antigen stimulation. The source of these receptors is a human donor in good health (CMV status not recorded). Some clones in this sample may be carry-over from other donors' samples. CDR3s include the opening cysteine and the closing phenylalanine or tryptophan. Fields, in order: clone size, J gene, V gene, CDR3 length, D gene, CDR3 DNA, CDR3 protein. The D gene is left open where the match is weak. The size field is filled for only some rows; it gives once, few, many or a size class.

clone_size: once
j_call: TRBJ2-7
v_call: TRBV5-8
cdr3_length: 14
d_call: NA
cdr3_nt: TGTGCCAGCACCTACAAGGGACCCTTTTACGAGCAGTACTTC
cdr3_aa: CASTYKGPFYEQYF

clone_size: few
j_call: TRBJ1-1
v_call: TRBV27
cdr3_length: 17
d_call: NA
cdr3_nt: TGTGCCAGCCCTTACCGAGGGGGGCAGTACTCGAACACTGAAGCTTTCTTT
cdr3_aa: CASPYRGGQYSNTEAFF

clone_size: many
j_call: TRBJ2-5
v_call: TRBV7-2
cdr3_length: 15
d_call: NA
cdr3_nt: TGTGCCAGCAGCTTACTGGCGGGTACCCAAGAGACCCAGTACTTC
cdr3_aa: CASSLLAGTQETQYF

clone_size: NA
j_call: TRBJ1-1
v_call: TRBV27
cdr3_length: 13
d_call: NA
cdr3_nt: TGTGCCAGCAGTTTATCTTCCAGGGCTGAAGCTTTCTTT
cdr3_aa: CASSLSSRAEAFF

clone_size: NA
j_call: TRBJ2-1
v_call: TRBV20-1
cdr3_length: 16
d_call: NA
cdr3_nt: TGCAGTGCTAGAGATCTTGGGCAGTTCTCCTACAATGAGCAGTTCTTC
cdr3_aa: CSARDLGQFSYNEQFF

clone_size: NA
j_call: TRBJ1-5
v_call: TRBV5-1
cdr3_length: 15
d_call: TRBD1
cdr3_nt: TGCGCCAGCAGCGTGACAGGGGGCGCGCATCAGCCCCAGCATTTT
cdr3_aa: CASSVTGGAHQPQHF

clone_size: many
j_call: TRBJ2-2
v_call: TRBV5-4
cdr3_length: 15
d_call: NA
cdr3_nt: TGTGCCAGCAGCGTGACTGCAGTAAACACCGGGGAGCTGTTTTTT
cdr3_aa: CASSVTAVNTGELFF

clone_size: many
j_call: TRBJ1-1
v_call: TRBV12-3/TRBV12-4
cdr3_length: 11
d_call: NA
cdr3_nt: TGTGCCAGCATTCTGAACACTGAAGCTTTCTTT
cdr3_aa: CASILNTEAFF

clone_size: NA
j_call: TRBJ2-7
v_call: TRBV27
cdr3_length: 14
d_call: NA
cdr3_nt: TGTGCCAGCAGGTCGACACTCGGTGGCTACGAGCAGTACTTC
cdr3_aa: CASRSTLGGYEQYF

clone_size: many
j_call: TRBJ2-3
v_call: TRBV20-1
cdr3_length: 14
d_call: NA
cdr3_nt: TGCAGTGCTAGAGAGGCGCGGGAAGCGGAAACGCAGTATTTT
cdr3_aa: CSAREAREAETQYF

clone_size: few
j_call: TRBJ2-6
v_call: TRBV5-1
cdr3_length: 15
d_call: NA
cdr3_nt: TGCGCCAGCACCGCGGGCGCGCCTGGGGCCAACGTCCTGACTTTC
cdr3_aa: CASTAGAPGANVLTF